Ten or more counts support the clone carrying this TCR beta chain. CDR1 is ENHRY and CDR2 is SYGVKD in the germline V gene. Trimming left V 10 bases short and J 2 bases short, with 17 bases between. The CDR3 sequence is 14 residues long. This entry comes from a study of T cells in Graves' hyperthyroidism and ophthalmopathy. RNA transcripts provided the source from which TCR beta CDR3 regions were amplified. The TCR CDR3 first-round RT-PCR relied on the HTBI primer set. TCRdb re-derived calls from the multiplex PCR reads in MiXCR, one entry per CDR3 protein. Seen here are over 650,000 distinct CDR3 sequences, roughly 45% observed once, and the top ten hold under 8%. Diagnosis rested on symptoms, serum thyroxine and TRAb, thyroid ultrasound, and orbital computed tomography.

Sequenced sample: peripheral blood or thyroid tissue (not recorded which). The chain recombines TRBV10-3 with TRBJ2-5, with D perhaps assigned TRBD1 or TRBD2 (5 bases each). The sequence was obtained from an adult man with Graves' disease, either hyperthyroidism or ophthalmopathy (not recorded which). The CDR3 spells CATRKGSGQETQYF. As DNA, the CDR3 is TGTGCCACTAGGAAGGGGTCGGGGCAAGAGACCCAGTACTTC.